A single sample gave rise to the 6 T cell receptor beta chains below, sequenced in a study of blood T cell repertoires in COVID-19. The table came from immunoSEQ multiplex PCR; TCRdb's copy has only in-frame clones and leaves some out. The table includes 200,000 to 250,000 clones, roughly four fifths detected once. Sequences were obtained from PBMCs or T cells enriched from blood (not recorded which). Receptors originate from a man in his sixties who had recovered from COVID-19.

V usage is TRBV5-6 and J usage is TRBJ2-5; TRBD1 agrees at 9 bases. CDR3 size: 15 residues. V lost 1 base, J lost 0 bases, and 1 base stayed unmatched. Germline CDR1 reads SGHDT; CDR2 reads YYEEEE. CDR3 sequence reads: CASSLTGGYQETQYF. The CDR3 nucleotides are TGTGCCAGCAGCTTGACAGGGGGCTACCAAGAGACCCAGTACTTC.

V usage is TRBV5-1 and J usage is TRBJ2-1, with D maybe TRBD1 (5 bases). The V and J ends lost 0 bases and 0 bases respectively, with 10 bases between them. There are 16 residues in the CDR3. Germline V gene lookup returns CDR1 SGHRS and CDR2 YFSETQ. The DNA for the CDR3 is TGCGCCAGCAGCTTGGGACAGTTGAGCTCCTACAATGAGCAGTTCTTC. Protein sequence: CASSLGQLSSYNEQFF.

The CDR3 DNA reads as TGTGCCAGCAGCACCGCCGGGGAGGGGAAAACTGAAGCTTTCTTT. Its translation: CASSTAGEGKTEAFF. J is TRBJ1-1 and V is TRBV28, with D possibly being TRBD1 (5 bases). The CDR3 runs to 15 residues. Germline CDR1 MDHEN, CDR2 SYDVKM. V was pared by 6 bases and J by 5 bases, with 19 bases between. Looking up the rest from reference TRBV28 and TRBJ1-1 gives the full variable domain: DVKVTQSSRYLVKRTGEKVFLECVQDMDHENMFWYRQDPGLGLRLIYFSYDVKMKEKGDIPEGYSVSREKKERFSLILESASTNQTSMYLCASSTAGEGKTEAFFGQGTRLTVV.

This clone showed up just once. The rearrangement links TRBV27 to TRBJ2-7, with D perhaps matching TRBD1 (5 bases). There are 16 residues in the CDR3. The V and J ends lost 4 bases and 2 bases respectively, with 18 bases between them. From germline, CDR1 is MNHEY and CDR2 SMNVEV (reference sequence). The CDR3 protein is CASSSALDTYTYEQYF. The CDR3 coding sequence is TGTGCCAGCAGTTCCGCCCTGGACACCTACACCTACGAGCAGTACTTC.

This chain links TRBV7-9 with TRBJ1-4; D possibly corresponds to TRBD1 (5 bases). The CDR3 loop spans 16 amino acids. The germline gives CDR1 SEHNR, CDR2 FQNEAQ (reference sequence). The ends were cut back, 0 bases at V and 8 bases at J, with 16 bases in the middle. CDR3 protein: CASSLALTGVWEKLFF. The CDR3 bases are TGTGCCAGCAGCTTAGCGCTTACGGGGGTCTGGGAAAAACTGTTTTTT. Together with reference TRBV7-9 and TRBJ1-4, the CDR3 gives the full variable domain: DTGVSQNPRHKITKRGQNVTFRCDPISEHNRLYWYRQTLGQGPEFLTYFQNEAQLEKSRLLSDRFSAERPKGSFSTLEIQRTEQGDSAMYLCASSLALTGVWEKLFFGSGTQLSVL.

This sequence joins TRBV10-2 and TRBJ2-3; D is perhaps TRBD1 (6 bases). Germline CDR1 reads WSHSY; CDR2 reads SAAADI. V lost 6 bases to trimming and J lost 0 bases, with 16 bases between them. This CDR3 comprises 16 residues. The CDR3 loop is CASSDRVRGSTDTQYF. For the CDR3, the DNA is TGCGCCAGCAGCGATCGGGTGAGGGGGAGCACAGATACGCAGTATTTT.